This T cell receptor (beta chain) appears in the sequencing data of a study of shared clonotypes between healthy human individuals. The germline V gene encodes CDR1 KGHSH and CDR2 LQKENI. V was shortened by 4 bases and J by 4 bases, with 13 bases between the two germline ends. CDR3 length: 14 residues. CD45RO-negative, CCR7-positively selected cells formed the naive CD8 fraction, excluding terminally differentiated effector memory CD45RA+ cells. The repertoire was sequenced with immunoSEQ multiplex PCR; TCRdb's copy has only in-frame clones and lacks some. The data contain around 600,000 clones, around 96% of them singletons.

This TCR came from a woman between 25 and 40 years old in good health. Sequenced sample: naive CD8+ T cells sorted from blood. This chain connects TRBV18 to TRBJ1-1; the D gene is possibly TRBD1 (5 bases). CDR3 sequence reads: CASSLRMGGTEAFF. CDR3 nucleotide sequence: TGTGCCAGCTCACTTCGAATGGGGGGCACTGAAGCTTTCTTT.